The clone carrying this TCR beta chain was seen ten or more times. The antigen remains undetermined. This record belongs to a study of molecular identifiers for immune sequencing clone quantification. Study-level points and caveats: For effector cells, clones above 20 RNA copies held over 97% of molecules; for naive cells, under 1%.

As previously described, bulk TCR libraries were made using listed TCR primers. In TCRdb, the PCR reads were re-called with MiXCR into one record per CDR3 protein. The sample includes around 40,000 distinct CDR3 sequences, over 15% of them seen just once. V lost 4 bases, J lost 0 bases, and 13 bases lay in between. Germline CDR1 and CDR2: MNHEY and SVGAGI. This CDR3 spans 16 amino acids. This clonotype originated in a human donor in good health. Some libraries in this study had Jurkat cell RNA spiked in. What was sequenced was naive CD8+ T cells from blood, with Jurkat cell RNA spiked in. The sample's subset: FACS-sorted CD8+CD4-CCR7+CD45RA+ naive T cells. The J gene is TRBJ2-1, the V gene TRBV6-5; unclear D gene. The chain's CDR3 is CASSFDLRSSYNEQFF. CDR3 nucleotides: TGTGCCAGCAGTTTTGACTTGCGGAGCTCCTACAATGAGCAGTTCTTC.